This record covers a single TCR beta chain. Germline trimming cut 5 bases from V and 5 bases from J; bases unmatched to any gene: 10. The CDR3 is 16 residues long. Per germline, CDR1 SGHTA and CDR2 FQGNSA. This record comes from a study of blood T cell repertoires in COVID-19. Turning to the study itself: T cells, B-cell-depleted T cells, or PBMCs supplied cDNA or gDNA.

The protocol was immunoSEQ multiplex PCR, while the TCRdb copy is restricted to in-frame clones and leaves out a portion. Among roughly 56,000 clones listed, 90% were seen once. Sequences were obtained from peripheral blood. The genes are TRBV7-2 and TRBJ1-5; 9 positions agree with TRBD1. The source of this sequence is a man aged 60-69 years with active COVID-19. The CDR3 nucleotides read TGTGCCAGCAGCCAAACGGACAGGGGTCGTTATCAGCCCCAGCATTTT. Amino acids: CASSQTDRGRYQPQHF.